The T cell receptor beta chain under discussion was sequenced for a study of T cell repertoires in cytomegalovirus infection. Study-wide context: From public TCR beta signatures came an indication of both CMV infection and matching HLA type.

The table lists this clonotype with many counts. Its specificity is unknown. One entry per CDR3 protein results from TCRdb running MiXCR on the reads. Of 500,000 or so distinct CDR3 sequences in the sample, approximately 15% were seen once. This CDR3 spans 14 amino acids. CDR1 and CDR2 from the germline V gene are MNHEY and SMNVEV (reference sequence). Trimming removed 3 bases at V and 5 bases at J, with 13 bases between. Study observations and caveats: Across the ex vivo response, the dominant clonotypes were HLA-C-restricted CMV-specific TCR beta clonotypes. There were carriers of CMV plus the relevant HLA, and cumulative public TCR beta family frequency identified them.

The chain carries TRBV27 and TRBJ2-5; D unresolved. The sequenced material came from CD8+ T cells from PBMCs. This sequence was found in a human donor in good health (CMV status not recorded). Some clones in this sample may be carry-over from other donors' samples. CDR3 coding DNA: TGTGCCAGCAGTTTGAATGGTGCCGGGGAGACCCAGTACTTC. It codes for CASSLNGAGETQYF.